The T cell receptor (beta chain) under discussion was sequenced for a study of response to subunit inactivated influenza vaccine. Findings and caveats of the study: That few new T cells are recruited by each seasonal influenza vaccination was the authors' suggestion.

Trimming cost V 2 bases and J 7 bases, with 15 bases left between them. CDR1 SEHNR and CDR2 FQNEAQ come from the germline V gene (reference sequence). CDR3 size: 14 residues. TCRdb ran MiXCR on the RT-PCR reads and lists one entry per CDR3 protein. The sample shows 600,000 to 700,000 distinct CDR3 sequences, 14% of them seen only once. This clonotype has a handful of counts. Its specificity is not known. This chain links TRBV7-9 with TRBJ2-7; a possible D gene is TRBD1 (6 bases). The TCR originated in a man aged 50 to 60 who received an inactivated influenza vaccine. This sample comprised PBMCs from blood, obtained 14 to 15 days before vaccination. The CDR3 protein is CASSLTGMLGEQYF. In DNA form, the CDR3 reads TGTGCCAGCAGCTTAACAGGGATGCTGGGAGAGCAGTACTTC. The entire variable domain, with the rest obtained from reference TRBV7-9 and TRBJ2-7, is as follows: DTGVSQNPRHKITKRGQNVTFRCDPISEHNRLYWYRQTLGQGPEFLTYFQNEAQLEKSRLLSDRFSAERPKGSFSTLEIQRTEQGDSAMYLCASSLTGMLGEQYFGPGTRLTVT.